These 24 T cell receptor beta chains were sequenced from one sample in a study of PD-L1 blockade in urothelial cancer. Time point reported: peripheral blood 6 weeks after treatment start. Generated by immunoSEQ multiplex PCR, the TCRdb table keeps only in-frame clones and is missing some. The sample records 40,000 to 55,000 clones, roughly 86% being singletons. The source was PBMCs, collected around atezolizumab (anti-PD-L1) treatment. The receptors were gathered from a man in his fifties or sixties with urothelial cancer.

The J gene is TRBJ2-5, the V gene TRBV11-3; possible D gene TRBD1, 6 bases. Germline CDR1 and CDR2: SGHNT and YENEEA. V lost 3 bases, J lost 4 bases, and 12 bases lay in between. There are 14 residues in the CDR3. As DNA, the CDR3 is TGTGCCAGCAGCTTGGACGGGACAAGAGAGACCCAGTACTTC. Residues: CASSLDGTRETQYF.

As DNA, the CDR3 is TGTGCCAGCAGCGTTTGGGGACAGGGAGGCCAAGAGACCCAGTACTTC. Amino acid sequence: CASSVWGQGGQETQYF. This sequence joins TRBV9 and TRBJ2-5; TRBD1 matches at 9 bases. The CDR3 covers 16 residues. After removal of 2 bases from V and 1 base from J, the junction contained 6 bases not matched to a gene. Germline values: CDR1 SGDLS, CDR2 YYNGEE.

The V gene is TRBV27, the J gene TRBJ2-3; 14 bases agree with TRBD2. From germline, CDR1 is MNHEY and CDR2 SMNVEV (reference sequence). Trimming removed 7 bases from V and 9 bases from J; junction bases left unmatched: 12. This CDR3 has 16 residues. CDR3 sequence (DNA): TGTGCCAGCACTACCAAGGGGACTAGCGGGGGAGACACGCAGTATTTT. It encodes CASTTKGTSGGDTQYF.

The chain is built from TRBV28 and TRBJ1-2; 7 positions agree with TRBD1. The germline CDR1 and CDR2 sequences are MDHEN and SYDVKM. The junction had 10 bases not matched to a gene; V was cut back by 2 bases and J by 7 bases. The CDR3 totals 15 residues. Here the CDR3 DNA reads TGTGCCAGCAGTTTACACTCAGGGGGATCTGGTGGCTACACCTTC. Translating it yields CASSLHSGGSGGYTF.

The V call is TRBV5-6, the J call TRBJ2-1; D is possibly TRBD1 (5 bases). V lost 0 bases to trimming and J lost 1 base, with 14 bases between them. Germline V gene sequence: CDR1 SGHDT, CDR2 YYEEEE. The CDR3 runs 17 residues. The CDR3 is CASSLEVGRVSYNEQFF. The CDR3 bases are TGTGCCAGCAGCTTGGAGGTCGGCAGGGTATCCTACAATGAGCAGTTCTTC.

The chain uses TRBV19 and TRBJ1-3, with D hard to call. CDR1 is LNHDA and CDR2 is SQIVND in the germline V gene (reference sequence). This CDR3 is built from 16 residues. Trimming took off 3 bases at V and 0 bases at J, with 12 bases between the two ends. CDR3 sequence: CASSIEAGSSGNTIYF. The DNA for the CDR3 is TGTGCCAGTAGTATTGAGGCCGGCAGCTCTGGAAACACCATATATTTT.

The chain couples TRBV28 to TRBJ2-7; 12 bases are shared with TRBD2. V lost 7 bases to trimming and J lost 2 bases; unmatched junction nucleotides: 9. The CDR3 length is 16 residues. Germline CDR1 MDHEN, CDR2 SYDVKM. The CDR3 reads CASTPLLAGGTYEQYF. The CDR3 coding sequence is TGTGCCAGCACCCCATTACTAGCGGGGGGAACCTACGAGCAGTACTTC.

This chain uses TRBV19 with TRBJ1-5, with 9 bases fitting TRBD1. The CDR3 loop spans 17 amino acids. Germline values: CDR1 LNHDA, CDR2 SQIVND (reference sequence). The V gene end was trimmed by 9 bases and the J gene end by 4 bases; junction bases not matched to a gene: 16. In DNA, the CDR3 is TGTGCCAGCCGGGACAGGGACGTTTTACTTAGAAATCAGCCCCAGCATTTT. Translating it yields CASRDRDVLLRNQPQHF.

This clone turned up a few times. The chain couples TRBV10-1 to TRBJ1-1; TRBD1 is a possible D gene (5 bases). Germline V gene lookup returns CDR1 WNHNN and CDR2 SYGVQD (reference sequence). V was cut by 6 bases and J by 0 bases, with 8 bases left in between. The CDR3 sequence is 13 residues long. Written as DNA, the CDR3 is TGCGCCAGCAGCGCACAGGTGAACACTGAAGCTTTCTTT. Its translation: CASSAQVNTEAFF.

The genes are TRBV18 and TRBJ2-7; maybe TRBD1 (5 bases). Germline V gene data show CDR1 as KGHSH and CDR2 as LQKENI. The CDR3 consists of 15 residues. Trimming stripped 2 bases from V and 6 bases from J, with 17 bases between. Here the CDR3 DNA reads TGTGCCAGCTCACCAGGTGGGGCAGGGTTTGGCGAGCAGTACTTC. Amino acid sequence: CASSPGGAGFGEQYF.

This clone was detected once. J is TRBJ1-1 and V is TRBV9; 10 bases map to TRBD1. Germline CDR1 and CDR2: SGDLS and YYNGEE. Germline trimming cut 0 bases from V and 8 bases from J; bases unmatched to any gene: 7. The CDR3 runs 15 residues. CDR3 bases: TGTGCCAGCAGCGTAGAAGGGACAGGGGTTCGCGAAGCTTTCTTT. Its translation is CASSVEGTGVREAFF.

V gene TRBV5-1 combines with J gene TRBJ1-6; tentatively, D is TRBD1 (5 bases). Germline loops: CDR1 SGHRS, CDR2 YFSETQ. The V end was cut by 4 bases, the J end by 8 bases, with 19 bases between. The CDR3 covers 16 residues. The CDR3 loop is CASSPSNSGADSPLHF. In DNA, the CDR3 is TGCGCCAGCAGCCCCTCCAACAGTGGGGCAGATTCACCCCTCCACTTT. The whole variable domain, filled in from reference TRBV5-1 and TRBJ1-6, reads KAGVTQTPRYLIKTRGQQVTLSCSPISGHRSVSWYQQTPGQGLQFLFEYFSETQRNKGNFPGRFSGRQFSNSRSEMNVSTLELGDSALYLCASSPSNSGADSPLHFGNGTRLTVT.

The CDR3 sequence is CAWSTGTGYGYTF. In nucleotides, the CDR3 is TGTGCCTGGAGTACAGGGACGGGCTATGGCTACACCTTC. This rearrangement joins TRBV30 to TRBJ1-2; D is perhaps TRBD1 (6 bases). CDR1 GTSNPN and CDR2 SVGIG come from the germline V gene (reference sequence). The V end lost 2 bases, the J end lost 4 bases, and 11 bases lay between the germline ends. The CDR3 has 13 residues.

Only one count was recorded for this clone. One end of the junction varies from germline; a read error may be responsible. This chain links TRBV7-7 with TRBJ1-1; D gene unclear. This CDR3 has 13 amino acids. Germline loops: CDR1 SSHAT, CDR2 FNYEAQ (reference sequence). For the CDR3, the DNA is TGTGCTAGCAGCTTAGCCCGAGGGACTGAAGCTTTCTTT. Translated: CASSLARGTEAFF.

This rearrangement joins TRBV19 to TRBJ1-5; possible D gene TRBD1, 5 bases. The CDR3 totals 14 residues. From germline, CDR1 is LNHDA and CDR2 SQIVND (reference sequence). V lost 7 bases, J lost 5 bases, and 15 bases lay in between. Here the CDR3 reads CASIGQGVHQPQHF. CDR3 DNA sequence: TGTGCCAGTATCGGTCAGGGTGTACATCAGCCCCAGCATTTT.

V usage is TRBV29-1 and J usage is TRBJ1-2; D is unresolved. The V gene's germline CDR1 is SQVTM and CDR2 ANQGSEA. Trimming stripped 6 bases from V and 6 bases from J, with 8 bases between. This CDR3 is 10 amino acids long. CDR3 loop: CSVFEDGYTF. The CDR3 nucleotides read TGCAGCGTATTTGAGGATGGCTACACCTTC.

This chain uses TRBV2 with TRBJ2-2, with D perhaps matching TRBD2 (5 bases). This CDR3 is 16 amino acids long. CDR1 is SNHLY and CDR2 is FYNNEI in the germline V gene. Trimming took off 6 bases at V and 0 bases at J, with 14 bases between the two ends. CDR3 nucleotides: TGTGCCAGCAGGATGCAGAGCGGTGCGAACACCGGGGAGCTGTTTTTT. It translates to CASRMQSGANTGELFF.

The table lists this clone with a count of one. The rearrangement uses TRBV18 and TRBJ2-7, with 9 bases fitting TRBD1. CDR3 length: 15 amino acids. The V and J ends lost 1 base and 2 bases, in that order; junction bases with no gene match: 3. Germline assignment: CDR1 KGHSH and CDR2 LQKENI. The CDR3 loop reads CASSPQGTGPYEQYF. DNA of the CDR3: TGTGCCAGCTCACCACAAGGGACAGGGCCCTACGAGCAGTACTTC.

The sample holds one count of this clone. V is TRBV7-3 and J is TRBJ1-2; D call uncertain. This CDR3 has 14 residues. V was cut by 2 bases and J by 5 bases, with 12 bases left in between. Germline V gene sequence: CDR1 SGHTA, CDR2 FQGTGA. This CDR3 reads CASSLGVAGYGYTF. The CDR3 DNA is TGTGCCAGCAGCTTAGGGGTCGCGGGATATGGCTACACCTTC. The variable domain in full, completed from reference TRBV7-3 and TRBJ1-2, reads GAGVSQTPSNKVTEKGKYVELRCDPISGHTALYWYRQSLGQGPEFLIYFQGTGAADDSGLPNDRFFAVRPEGSVSTLKIQRTERGDSAVYLCASSLGVAGYGYTFGSGTRLTVV.

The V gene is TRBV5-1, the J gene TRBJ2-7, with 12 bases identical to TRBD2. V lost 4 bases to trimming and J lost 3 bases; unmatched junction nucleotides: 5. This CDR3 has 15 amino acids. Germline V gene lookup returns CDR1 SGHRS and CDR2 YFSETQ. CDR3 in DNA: TGCGCCAGCAGCCTACTAGCGGGGGGACGCTACGAGCAGTACTTC. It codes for CASSLLAGGRYEQYF. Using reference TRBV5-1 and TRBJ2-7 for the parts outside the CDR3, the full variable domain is KAGVTQTPRYLIKTRGQQVTLSCSPISGHRSVSWYQQTPGQGLQFLFEYFSETQRNKGNFPGRFSGRQFSNSRSEMNVSTLELGDSALYLCASSLLAGGRYEQYFGPGTRLTVT.

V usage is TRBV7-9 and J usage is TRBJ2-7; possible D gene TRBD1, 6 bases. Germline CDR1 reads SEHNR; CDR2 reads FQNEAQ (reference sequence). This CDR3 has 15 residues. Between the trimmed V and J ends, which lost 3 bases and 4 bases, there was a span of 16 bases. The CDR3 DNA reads TGTGCCAGCAGCTTCGTGGCAGGGGCAGAGTACGAGCAGTACTTC. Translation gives CASSFVAGAEYEQYF.

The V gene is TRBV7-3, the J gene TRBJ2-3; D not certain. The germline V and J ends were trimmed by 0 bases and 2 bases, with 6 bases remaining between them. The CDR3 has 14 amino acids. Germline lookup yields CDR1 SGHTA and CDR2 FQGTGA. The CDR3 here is CASSLTYSTDTQYF. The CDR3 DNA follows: TGTGCCAGCAGCTTAACGTACTCCACAGATACGCAGTATTTT.

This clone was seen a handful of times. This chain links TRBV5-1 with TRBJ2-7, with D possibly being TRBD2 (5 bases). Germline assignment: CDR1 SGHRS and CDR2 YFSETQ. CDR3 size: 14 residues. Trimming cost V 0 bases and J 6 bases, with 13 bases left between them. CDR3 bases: TGCGCCAGCAGCTTGGATGAGGGCCTGGGCGAGCAGTACTTC. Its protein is CASSLDEGLGEQYF.

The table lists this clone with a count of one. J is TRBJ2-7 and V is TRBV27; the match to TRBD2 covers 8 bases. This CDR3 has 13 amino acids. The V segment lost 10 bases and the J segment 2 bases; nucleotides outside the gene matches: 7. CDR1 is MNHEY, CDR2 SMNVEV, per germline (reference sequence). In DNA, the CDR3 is TGTGCCACCGCCGGGACTAGGACCTACGAGCAGTACTTC. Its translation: CATAGTRTYEQYF.